Listed here are 32 T cell receptor beta chains from one sample, sequenced in a study of control samples from healthy donors and cancer patients. This table comes from immunoSEQ multiplex PCR, and its TCRdb copy is limited to in-frame clones, with some not included. This sample has 130,000 or so clones, with 75% to 95% found just once. The sequencing sample was made of blood. All receptors derive from a man aged 40-50 years in good health.

This chain links TRBV6-5 with TRBJ2-7; 7 nucleotides align to TRBD1. CDR1 MNHEY and CDR2 SVGAGI come from the germline V gene. V dropped 4 bases and J dropped 5; count of bases not matched to a gene: 14. The CDR3 contains 16 residues. CDR3 coding DNA: TGTGCCAGCAGTTCCCATGGTATAGGGGGCATAGACGAGCAGTACTTC. Its protein is CASSSHGIGGIDEQYF.

This clone is a singleton in its sample. V is TRBV6-1 and J is TRBJ1-2; D gene unclear. The V end was cut by 3 bases, the J end by 8 bases, with 10 bases between. CDR3 length: 12 amino acids. Germline V CDR1 and CDR2: MNHNS, SASEGT. The CDR3 reads CASSDTRLGYTF. The CDR3 DNA sequence: TGTGCCAGCAGTGATACTCGATTGGGCTACACCTTC.

The chain employs TRBV18 and TRBJ2-5; no clear D gene. Trimming stripped 5 bases from V and 5 bases from J, with 9 bases between. Germline-derived CDR1 and CDR2 are KGHSH and LQKENI. CDR3 length equals 12 residues. CDR3 bases: TGTGCCAGCTCAACCACGTCGGAGACCCAGTACTTC. This sequence encodes CASSTTSETQYF.

Comment on this clone: A read error is likely, as this CDR3 ends without the conserved phenylalanine or tryptophan. The limits of the CDR3 on the DNA are not certain, so only TCRdb's listed CDR3 is given. V and J are TRBV21-1 and TRBJ1-3; the table's D call, TRBD1, has no DNA check behind it. TRBV21-1 is a pseudogene. The CDR3 is 8 amino acids long, termini counted. CDR3 sequence: CASSLLHL.

The rearrangement links TRBV27 to TRBJ2-7; TRBD2 matches at 8 bases. Germline CDR1 and CDR2: MNHEY and SMNVEV (reference sequence). V lost 5 bases to trimming and J lost 6 bases; unmatched junction nucleotides: 3. This CDR3 has 12 amino acids. DNA for the CDR3: TGTGCCAGCAGTGATACTAGCGGCGAGCAGTACTTC. Its translation: CASSDTSGEQYF.

The chain has TRBV3-1 (or the pseudogene TRBV3-2) and TRBJ2-5, with D possibly being TRBD2 (6 bases). The germline V gene encodes CDR1 LGHDT and CDR2 YNNKEL (reference sequence). V lost 2 bases, J lost 5 bases, and 18 bases lay in between. The CDR3 has 16 residues. The chain's CDR3 is CASSQKSSSRGETQYF. CDR3 bases: TGTGCCAGCAGCCAAAAGAGCAGCAGCCGGGGGGAGACCCAGTACTTC.

This chain joins TRBV5-6 and TRBJ1-2, with a tentative D call TRBD1 (6 bases). The germline CDR1 and CDR2 sequences are SGHDT and YYEEEE. The V end was cut by 4 bases, the J end by 2 bases, with 18 bases between. This CDR3 has 16 amino acids. CDR3 bases: TGTGCCAGCAGCGCCGACTACGGACAGATAAACTATGGCTACACCTTC. Its protein product is CASSADYGQINYGYTF.

The CDR3 is CASSELTGPGNSPLHF. CDR3 in DNA: TGTGCCAGCAGTGAATTGACGGGGCCGGGGAATTCACCCCTCCACTTT. The rearrangement joins TRBV2 to TRBJ1-6; TRBD1 might be the D (5 bases). The CDR3 spans 16 residues. The germline V gene encodes CDR1 SNHLY and CDR2 FYNNEI. V was cut by 2 bases and J by 7 bases, with 15 bases left in between.

This CDR3 is CSVEVREADTQYF. CDR3 nucleotides: TGCAGCGTTGAAGTAAGGGAAGCCGATACGCAGTATTTT. V gene TRBV29-1 combines with J gene TRBJ2-3; D is undetermined. The CDR3 is 13 residues long. Trimming cost V 1 base and J 6 bases, with 11 bases left between them. Germline-derived CDR1 and CDR2 are SQVTM and ANQGSEA.

V and J are TRBV7-9 and TRBJ1-5; tentatively, D is TRBD1 (6 bases). The germline V and J ends were trimmed by 5 bases and 7 bases, with 15 bases remaining between them. Germline CDR1 SEHNR, CDR2 FQNEAQ (reference sequence). The length of the CDR3 is 14 residues. For the CDR3, the DNA is TGTGCCAGCAGCCCTCCAGGGGAATTACAGCCCCAGCATTTT. This sequence encodes CASSPPGELQPQHF.

V and J are TRBV5-8 and TRBJ2-5, with 14 bases fitting TRBD2. The CDR3 is made up of 18 amino acids. Trimming at V came to 0 bases and at J to 5 bases, leaving 9 bases not matched to a gene. In germline, CDR1 is SGHTS, CDR2 YDEGEE. CDR3 sequence reads: CASSLATTSGGAGETQYF. The CDR3 DNA reads TGTGCCAGCAGCTTGGCTACGACTAGCGGGGGGGCCGGCGAGACCCAGTACTTC.

V and J are TRBV5-1 and TRBJ2-3; D tentatively reads TRBD1 or TRBD2 (5 bases each). The CDR3 is 15 amino acids. The germline gives CDR1 SGHRS, CDR2 YFSETQ. Trimming stripped 4 bases from V and 5 bases from J, with 17 bases between. The CDR3: CASSVAGTGGDTQYF. The CDR3 nucleotides read TGCGCCAGCAGCGTAGCCGGGACGGGTGGAGATACGCAGTATTTT.

The chain uses TRBV5-1 and TRBJ2-5; D gene uncertain. Germline V gene lookup returns CDR1 SGHRS and CDR2 YFSETQ. Trimming left V 0 bases short and J 1 base short, with 7 bases between. This CDR3 has 14 residues. The CDR3 region is CASSLGPAQETQYF. Here the CDR3 DNA reads TGCGCCAGCAGCTTGGGGCCGGCCCAAGAGACCCAGTACTTC. Full variable domain (rest looked up from reference TRBV5-1 and TRBJ2-5): KAGVTQTPRYLIKTRGQQVTLSCSPISGHRSVSWYQQTPGQGLQFLFEYFSETQRNKGNFPGRFSGRQFSNSRSEMNVSTLELGDSALYLCASSLGPAQETQYFGPGTRLLVL.

The genes are TRBV3-1 (or the pseudogene TRBV3-2) and TRBJ2-5; D is perhaps TRBD2 (6 bases). V shed 2 bases and J shed 4 bases, with 17 bases lying between them. The CDR3 contains 16 residues. The V gene's germline CDR1 is LGHDT and CDR2 YNNKEL (reference sequence). The CDR3: CASSQLPSAMRETQYF. CDR3 in DNA: TGTGCCAGCAGCCAACTCCCTAGCGCCATGCGAGAGACCCAGTACTTC.

This clone was seen once. The chain has TRBV12-5 and TRBJ2-3; perhaps D is TRBD1 or TRBD2 (6 bases each). This CDR3 is built from 16 residues. Germline values: CDR1 LGHNT, CDR2 FRNRAP. The V and J ends lost 5 bases and 5 bases respectively, with 20 bases between them. The CDR3 is CASGIGMGGAEDTQYF. CDR3 coding DNA: TGTGCTAGTGGTATCGGCATGGGGGGCGCGGAAGATACGCAGTATTTT.

This chain connects TRBV21-1 to TRBJ1-5. TRBV21-1 is a pseudogene locus. The CDR3 runs 14 residues. Here the CDR3 DNA reads TGTGCCAGCAGCAAATCGACCGAGGGACAGCCCCAGCATTTT. Translated: CASSKSTEGQPQHF.

This chain links TRBV7-3 with TRBJ2-1, with 10 bases that match TRBD2. The CDR3 totals 19 residues. Germline values: CDR1 SGHTA, CDR2 FQGTGA. Losses at the gene ends were 5 bases for V and 1 base for J; bases not matched to a gene: 14. The CDR3 DNA sequence: TGTGCCAGCAGCCGTAGCGGGGGGTATAGGCCGAGGTCCTACAATGAGCAGTTCTTC. Protein sequence: CASSRSGGYRPRSYNEQFF. Filled out from reference TRBV7-3 and TRBJ2-1, the complete variable domain reads GAGVSQTPSNKVTEKGKYVELRCDPISGHTALYWYRQSLGQGPEFLIYFQGTGAADDSGLPNDRFFAVRPEGSVSTLKIQRTERGDSAVYLCASSRSGGYRPRSYNEQFFGPGTRLTVL.

This clone appeared a few times. This rearrangement joins TRBV3-1 (or the pseudogene TRBV3-2) to TRBJ1-2, with unresolved D. Germline lookup yields CDR1 LGHDT and CDR2 YNNKEL (reference sequence). Trimming took off 4 bases at V and 4 bases at J, with 13 bases between the two ends. CDR3 length: 14 amino acids. The CDR3 region has the DNA TGTGCCAGCAGCCCCGTCACACTCACCTATGGCTACACCTTC. It translates to CASSPVTLTYGYTF.

The chain employs TRBV6-5 and TRBJ1-1; 7 nucleotides align to TRBD1. The ends lost 10 bases at V and 1 base at J; junction bases unmatched: 9. Germline CDR1 and CDR2: MNHEY and SVGAGI. The CDR3 sequence is 14 residues long. CDR3 in amino acids: CATGGGGWNTEAFF. CDR3 in DNA: TGTGCCACGGGGGGAGGGGGCTGGAACACTGAAGCTTTCTTT.

The rearrangement joins TRBV7-9 to TRBJ2-1; D is perhaps TRBD2 (6 bases). The CDR3 has 11 residues. Germline-derived CDR1 and CDR2 are SEHNR and FQNEAQ (reference sequence). V lost 0 bases and J lost 15, with 9 bases in between. The CDR3: CASSLAGTWFF. The CDR3 coding sequence is TGTGCCAGCAGCTTAGCCGGGACTTGGTTCTTC. Variable domain in full (rest from reference TRBV7-9 and TRBJ2-1): DTGVSQNPRHKITKRGQNVTFRCDPISEHNRLYWYRQTLGQGPEFLTYFQNEAQLEKSRLLSDRFSAERPKGSFSTLEIQRTEQGDSAMYLCASSLAGTWFFGPGTRLTVL.

The chain uses TRBV19 and TRBJ2-5; D perhaps matches TRBD2 (5 bases). The V and J ends lost 5 bases and 2 bases respectively, with 30 bases between them. Germline-derived CDR1 and CDR2 are LNHDA and SQIVND (reference sequence). This CDR3 spans 20 amino acids. CDR3 residues: CASSGGHFSPGPSRQETQYF. CDR3 sequence (DNA): TGTGCCAGTAGTGGCGGGCATTTCAGCCCCGGACCAAGCCGACAAGAGACCCAGTACTTC.

The chain joins TRBV19 to TRBJ2-5; D possibly corresponds to TRBD1 (6 bases). CDR3 length equals 13 residues. Trimming left V 4 bases short and J 2 bases short, with 8 bases between. Looked up from germline, CDR1 is LNHDA and CDR2 is SQIVND (reference sequence). The DNA for the CDR3 is TGTGCCAGTAGTAGCGGACAGCAAGAGACCCAGTACTTC. This encodes CASSSGQQETQYF. Using reference TRBV19 and TRBJ2-5 for the parts outside the CDR3, the full variable domain is DGGITQSPKYLFRKEGQNVTLSCEQNLNHDAMYWYRQDPGQGLRLIYYSQIVNDFQKGDIAEGYSVSREKKESFPLTVTSAQKNPTAFYLCASSSGQQETQYFGPGTRLLVL.

The chain links TRBV7-6 to TRBJ1-1; D uncertain. Germline assignment: CDR1 SGHVS and CDR2 FNYEAQ. The CDR3 contains 13 residues. The ends were cut back, 5 bases at V and 1 base at J, with 8 bases in the middle. The CDR3 region is CASSLTKNTEAFF. The CDR3 nucleotides are TGTGCCAGCAGCCTCACAAAGAACACTGAAGCTTTCTTT.

The chain joins TRBV18 to TRBJ2-5; D remains ambiguous. This CDR3 comprises 14 residues. From germline, CDR1 is KGHSH and CDR2 LQKENI. With 0 bases removed from V and 5 bases from J, the gap between germline ends came to 10 bases. CDR3 in DNA: TGTGCCAGCTCACCACCCCCCGGGTACGAGACCCAGTACTTC. Translation gives CASSPPPGYETQYF.

In DNA form, the CDR3 reads TGTGCCAGCAGCCACCTAATGGGGACAGGCGGGAATTCACCCCTCCACTTT. Its protein product is CASSHLMGTGGNSPLHF. The genes are TRBV3-1 (or the pseudogene TRBV3-2) and TRBJ1-6; 8 positions agree with TRBD1. V shed 3 bases and J 7 bases; nucleotides not matched to a gene: 11. The CDR3 has 17 residues. Per germline, CDR1 LGHDT and CDR2 YNNKEL (reference sequence).

V is TRBV5-1 and J is TRBJ2-7; D gene uncertain. The CDR3 runs 14 residues. Trimming took 0 bases from V and 2 from J, leaving 9 bases between them. CDR1 SGHRS and CDR2 YFSETQ come from the germline V gene. The CDR3 is CASSLDLTAYEQYF. For the CDR3, the DNA is TGCGCCAGCAGCTTGGATTTGACTGCCTACGAGCAGTACTTC.

V and J are TRBV6-5 and TRBJ2-1; D gene ambiguous. CDR3 length: 13 amino acids. Trimming pared 0 bases from V and 7 bases from J, leaving 7 bases between. Germline loops: CDR1 MNHEY, CDR2 SVGAGI. This CDR3 is CASSYSLQNEQFF. For the CDR3, the DNA is TGTGCCAGCAGTTACTCGCTACAAAATGAGCAGTTCTTC.

The V and J genes are TRBV2 and TRBJ1-6, with D uncertain. V dropped 7 bases and J dropped 7 bases, with 8 bases sitting between them. CDR1 and CDR2 from the germline V gene are SNHLY and FYNNEI. There are 12 residues in the CDR3. The CDR3 loop is CASKFGNSPLHF. The CDR3 DNA sequence: TGTGCCAGCAAATTCGGCAATTCACCCCTCCACTTT.

This chain uses TRBV5-1 with TRBJ2-1, with TRBD1 matching 10 bases. The ends lost 0 bases at V and 0 bases at J; junction bases unmatched: 0. CDR1 is SGHRS, CDR2 YFSETQ, per germline. The CDR3 runs 16 residues. The CDR3 DNA sequence: TGCGCCAGCAGCTTGGGGACAGGGGGCTCCTACAATGAGCAGTTCTTC. Protein sequence: CASSLGTGGSYNEQFF.

The chain has TRBV14 and TRBJ1-1; D ambiguous. CDR1 and CDR2 (germline): SGHDN, FVKESK. Between the trimmed V and J ends, which lost 1 base and 1 base, there was a span of 10 bases. This CDR3 contains 15 residues. DNA of the CDR3: TGTGCCAGCAGCCAAGCCCTCGGCACGAACACTGAAGCTTTCTTT. Translation gives CASSQALGTNTEAFF.

The chain has TRBV11-3 and TRBJ2-2; TRBD2 might be the D (7 bases). Per germline, CDR1 SGHNT and CDR2 YENEEA. The CDR3 covers 17 residues. Trimming removed 0 bases from V and 4 bases from J, with 15 bases in between. The CDR3 sequence is CASSLDLGGRVTGELFF. In DNA form, the CDR3 reads TGTGCCAGCAGCTTAGATCTCGGGGGGCGCGTCACCGGGGAGCTGTTTTTT.

This chain joins TRBV5-4 and TRBJ1-2; D gene ambiguous. This CDR3 contains 12 residues. The V gene lost 4 bases and the J gene lost 5 bases, with 9 bases spanning the gap. Germline V gene sequence: CDR1 SGHNT, CDR2 YYREEE (reference sequence). This CDR3 reads CASSGGRYGYTF. The CDR3 DNA sequence: TGTGCCAGCAGCGGCGGTCGGTATGGCTACACCTTC.